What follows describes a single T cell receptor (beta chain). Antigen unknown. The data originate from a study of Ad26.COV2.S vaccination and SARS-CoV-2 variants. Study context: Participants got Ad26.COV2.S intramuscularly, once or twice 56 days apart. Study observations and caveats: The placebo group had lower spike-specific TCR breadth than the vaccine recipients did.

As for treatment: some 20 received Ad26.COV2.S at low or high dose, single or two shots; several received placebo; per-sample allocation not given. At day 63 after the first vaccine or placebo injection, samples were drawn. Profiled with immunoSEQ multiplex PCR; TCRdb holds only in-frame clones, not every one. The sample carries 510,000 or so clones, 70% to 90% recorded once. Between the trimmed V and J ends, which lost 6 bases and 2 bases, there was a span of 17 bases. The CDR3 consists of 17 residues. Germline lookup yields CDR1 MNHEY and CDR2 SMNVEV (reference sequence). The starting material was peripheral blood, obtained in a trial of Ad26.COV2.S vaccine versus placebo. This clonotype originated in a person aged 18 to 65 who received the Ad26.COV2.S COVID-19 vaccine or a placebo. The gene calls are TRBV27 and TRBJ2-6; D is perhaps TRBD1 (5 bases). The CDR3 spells CASRPQGWYTGANVLTF. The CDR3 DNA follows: TGTGCCAGCAGACCTCAGGGTTGGTACACTGGGGCCAACGTCCTGACTTTC. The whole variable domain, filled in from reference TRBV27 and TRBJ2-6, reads EAQVTQNPRYLITVTGKKLTVTCSQNMNHEYMSWYRQDPGLGLRQIYYSMNVEVTDKGDVPEGYKVSRKEKRNFPLILESPSPNQTSLYFCASRPQGWYTGANVLTFGAGSRLTVL.